This entry concerns a single TCR beta chain. Its antigen remains unidentified. No much larger clone exists at a distance of one base, and base qualities are not known. The sample carries other DNA sequences with the same CDR3. The immunoSEQ Assay, a bias-controlled multiplex PCR, was used to amplify TCRbeta CDR3 regions from genomic DNA. Turning to the authors' computational methods: The number of nucleated cells in each sample was estimated by amplification of reference gene primers within the assay. To quantify the absolute abundance of each unique TCRbeta CDR3 rearrangement, sequence reads were collapsed and filtered. Productive Simpson clonality was computed per sample as the square root of Simpson's diversity index over productive rearrangements. The source is immuneACCESS, and TCRdb retained only in-frame sequences with V and J called. Part of the clones is not carried over; for the studies checked, unresolved V genes explain less than half of this, and the remainder is unexplained. V and J calls and clone size are copied from that table; D and trimming were computed from the DNA. Present in this sample are approximately 400,000 clones, approximately 88% of which were seen just once. The leading ten clones occupy around 12% of the sample.

This sample is drawn from a study of blood T cell repertoires in COVID-19 (dated by TCRdb to the early 2020s). Background for the entire study: The collaborator samples originated in the United States, Italy and Spain and spanned the acute and convalescent phases of COVID-19. A freely available public database, intended as a resource for researchers studying the immune response to SARS-CoV-2, is where the repertoires were released. Subjects who had been exposed to COVID-19, were actively infected with it, or had recovered from it provided the deeply sampled blood TCRbeta repertoires that made up the dataset. Where available, HLA class I and class II types were obtained from metadata supplied by the sample provider rather than from assay-based typing. The samples were drawn from the first 160 participants of the ongoing ImmuneRACE study and from 950 to 1,500 subjects provided by 6 global collaborators. The prospective study material was composed of cDNA or gDNA derived from T cells, B-cell-depleted T cells, or PBMCs. The sample metadata nearly always contained a de-identified subject ID, COVID-19 status, age in years and sex. What the research found in general, with its limitations: The quantity of clinical and demographic metadata differed by source and by participant and was supplied without curation.

Reading from cysteine to phenylalanine, the CDR3 counts 13 amino acids. The DNA shown is the 39-base CDR3, in frame from base 1. For CDR1 and CDR2, the germline V gene (reference sequence) lists GTSNPN and SVGIG. At the junction V is shortened by 0 bases and J by 4 bases, with 9 bases in between. One collaborating source in Seattle enrolled patients during active infection and followed them longitudinally through the course of disease. Whole blood was collected in K2EDTA tubes by collaborating institutions according to the institutions' own protocols. For TCRbeta analysis, collaborator samples were shipped as frozen whole blood, as isolated PBMCs, or as DNA extracted from either sample type.

The rearrangement combines TRBV30 with TRBJ1-2, and perhaps TRBD1 as D gene, on 6 matching bases. The sample consisted of peripheral blood. The sequence came from a woman between 50 and 59 years old with COVID-19, enrolled during active disease. The CDR3 region reads CAWSVQGSYGYTF. The sequenced DNA is TGTGCCTGGAGTGTACAGGGATCCTATGGCTACACCTTC.